This T cell receptor (beta chain) came from a study of T cells in Graves' hyperthyroidism and ophthalmopathy. Study in general: Peripheral blood was acquired at first diagnosis, ahead of any therapy whatsoever. Study outcomes and limitations: The majority of expanded thyroid clonotypes above 0.001 also appeared in blood. Ophthalmopathy, as predicted by the model, came a median around 7 months after the prediction.

The CDR3 regions of TCR beta were amplified from RNA transcripts. The primer set for the first-round RT-PCR of the TCR CDR3 was HTBI. From the multiplex PCR reads, TCRdb called clonotypes with MiXCR, one entry per CDR3 protein. This table holds around 490,000 distinct CDR3 sequences, nearly 20% found once. Each ophthalmopathy patient scored at least 3 on the Clinical Activity Score and at least 4 on NOSPECS grade, with duration under 3 months. To note about this clonotype: Its target is not known.

Sequenced sample: blood. The receptor was derived from a middle-aged man with Graves' ophthalmopathy.

This CDR3 reads CSASDLRGLNQPQHF. Written as DNA, the CDR3 is TGCAGTGCTTCCGACCTCCGGGGCCTTAATCAGCCCCAGCATTTT. The V gene is TRBV20-1, the J gene TRBJ1-5; possible D gene TRBD1, 5 bases. The germline gives CDR1 DFQATT, CDR2 SNEGSKA (reference sequence). The CDR3 length is 15 residues. V shed 5 bases and J shed 4 bases, with 18 bases lying between them.